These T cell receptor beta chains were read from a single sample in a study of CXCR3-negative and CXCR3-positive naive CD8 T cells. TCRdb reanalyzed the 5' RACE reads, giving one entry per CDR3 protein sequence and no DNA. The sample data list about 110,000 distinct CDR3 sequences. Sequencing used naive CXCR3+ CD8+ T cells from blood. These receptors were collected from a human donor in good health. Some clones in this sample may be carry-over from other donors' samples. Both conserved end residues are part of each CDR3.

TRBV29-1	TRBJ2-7	CSVESGSTGEQYF
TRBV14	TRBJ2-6	CASSQDWGRGANVLTF
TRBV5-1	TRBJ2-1	CASRQTGDEQFF
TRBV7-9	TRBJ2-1	CASSLLAGGRGEQFF
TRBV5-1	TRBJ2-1	CASTLTADNEQFF
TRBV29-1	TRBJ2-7	CSVVAGPIYEQYF
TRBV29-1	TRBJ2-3	CSVEESAGGTDTQYF
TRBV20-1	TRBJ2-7	CSARSRDRGYEQYF
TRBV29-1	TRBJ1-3	CSVTPTVGNTIYF
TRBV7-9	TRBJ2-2	CASSFPTQDTGELFF
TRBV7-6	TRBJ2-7	CASSLGFGDTYEQYF
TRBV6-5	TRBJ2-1	CASRDTGGNEQFF
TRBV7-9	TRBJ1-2	CASSLTGDEGYTF
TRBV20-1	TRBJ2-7	CSASGAGLDAYEQYF
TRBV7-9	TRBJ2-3	CASSPPSTDTQYF
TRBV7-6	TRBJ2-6	CASSLAGLAGTGPGANVLTF
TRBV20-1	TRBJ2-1	CSARILTSSYNEQLF
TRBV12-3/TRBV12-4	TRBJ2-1	CASSPSLTGFAYNEQFF
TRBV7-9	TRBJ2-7	CASSLELFYEQYF
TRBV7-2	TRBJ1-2	CASSLRGGDSYGYTF
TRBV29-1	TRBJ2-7	CSVLDRGGEQYF
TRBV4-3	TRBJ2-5	CASRRDRASLEETQYF
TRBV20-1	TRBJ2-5	CSARLGVEETQYF
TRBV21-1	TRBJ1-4	CASSKIRLTTNEKLFF
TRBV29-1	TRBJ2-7	CSVEDLNPVGSYEQYF
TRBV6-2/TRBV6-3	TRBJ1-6	CASGPPGQYNSPLHF
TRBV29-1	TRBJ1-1	CSVEDVTVGTEAFF
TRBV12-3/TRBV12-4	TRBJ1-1	CASRPGQFEAFF
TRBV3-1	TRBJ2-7	CASSQGKIPSYEQYF
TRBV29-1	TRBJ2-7	CSVEVAGRGDYEQYF
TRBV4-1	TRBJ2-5	CASSPTEDRETQYF
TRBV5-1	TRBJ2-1	CASSLSAYNEQFF
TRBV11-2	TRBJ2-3	CASTRGGRGEGDTQYF
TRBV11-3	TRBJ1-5	CASSNYEGGHQPQHF
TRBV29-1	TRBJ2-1	CSVEGSDRGSDEQFF
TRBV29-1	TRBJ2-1	CSVEIAGGYPNEQFF
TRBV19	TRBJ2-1	CASKERLSSYNEQFF
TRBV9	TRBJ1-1	CASSVGPNTEAFF
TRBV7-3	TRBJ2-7	CASSLSAYYEQYF
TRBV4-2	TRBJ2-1	CASSQEGSSATNEQFF
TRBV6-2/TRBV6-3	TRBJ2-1	CASSYGSGAQRDEQFF
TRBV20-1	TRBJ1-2	CSARSTLGPPRGYTF
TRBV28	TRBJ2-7	CASSLSQGSEQYF
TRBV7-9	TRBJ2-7	CASSSGGQVEQHF
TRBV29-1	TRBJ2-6	CSAIGANVLTF
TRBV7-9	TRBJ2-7	CASSSTTGPYEQYF
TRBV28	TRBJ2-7	CASSLRGQASYEQYF
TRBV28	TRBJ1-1	CASSFDRNTEAFF
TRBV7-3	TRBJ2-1	CASSLGLQRLEQQFF
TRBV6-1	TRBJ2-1	CAYRDPLLNEQFF
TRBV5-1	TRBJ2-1	CASSLGGGEQFF
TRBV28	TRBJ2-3	CASSALGLAGGQGDTQYF
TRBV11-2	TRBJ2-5	CASSGTVETQYF
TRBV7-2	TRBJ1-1	CASSLVLGDEAFF
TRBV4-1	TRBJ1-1	CASSLRDRNTEAFF
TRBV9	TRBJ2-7	CASSGAGGGGEQYF
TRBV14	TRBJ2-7	CASSQDLAGGHFYEQYF
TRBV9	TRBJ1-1	CASSVPPDTEAFF
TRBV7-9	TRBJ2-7	CASSLARDLSYEQYF
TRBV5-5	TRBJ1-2	CASRPILTGGNYGYTF